The 25 T cell receptor beta chains in this list originate from one sample, sequenced in a study of human T cells and chemical hapten exposure. Each CDR3 protein gets one entry after TCRdb re-called the RACE reads with MiXCR. The data hold over 70,000 distinct CDR3 sequences, with 11% observed a single time. Time point meaning: patch test 2, 6 weeks after DPC sensitization. Treatment reported: therapeutic diphenylcyclopropenone sensitization with weekly scalp DPC. Sequencing used whole blood, obtained in connection with sensitization to the hapten diphenylcyclopropenone (DPC). Receptors were obtained from a young man with alopecia areata. Some clones in this sample may be carry-over from other donors' samples.

This clonotype was detected many times. The chain has TRBV10-2 and TRBJ1-1; 8 nucleotides align to TRBD1. The CDR3 loop spans 14 amino acids. With 6 bases clipped from V and 1 base from J, the junction kept 4 bases outside the gene matches. Germline V CDR1 and CDR2: WSHSY, SAAADI. Here the CDR3 reads CASRGQGTNTEAFF. CDR3 nucleotides: TGCGCCAGCAGAGGACAGGGAACGAACACTGAAGCTTTCTTT.

This clonotype was recorded a few times. The chain joins TRBV28 to TRBJ1-4, with a tentative D call TRBD1 (5 bases). Deletions cut 10 bases from V and 6 bases from J, with 21 bases between. The CDR3 is made up of 15 amino acids. The germline V gene encodes CDR1 MDHEN and CDR2 SYDVKM. The CDR3 nucleotides are TGTGCCATCATGGGATTCGGGACGGACTATGAAAAACTGTTTTTT. It encodes CAIMGFGTDYEKLFF.

This clonotype was found a few times. The chain carries TRBV3-1 and TRBJ2-5; D is undetermined. This CDR3 is 15 amino acids long. Germline CDR1 reads LGHDT; CDR2 reads YNNKEL (reference sequence). V was pared by 3 bases and J by 1 base, with 12 bases between. The CDR3 reads CASSHLRAVQETQYF. CDR3 sequence (DNA): TGTGCCAGCAGCCACCTTCGGGCAGTCCAAGAGACCCAGTACTTC.

The CDR3 sequence is CASSLAPGTGLYEQYF. The DNA for the CDR3 is TGTGCCAGCAGTTTAGCCCCCGGGACAGGACTTTACGAGCAGTACTTC. This rearrangement joins TRBV27 to TRBJ2-7; 8 bases are a match to TRBD1. Germline V gene data show CDR1 as MNHEY and CDR2 as SMNVEV (reference sequence). J lost 4 bases, V lost 2 bases, and 10 bases had no gene match. The CDR3 is made up of 16 amino acids.

Many counts were recorded for this clonotype. The V and J genes are TRBV3-2 and TRBJ2-6. TRBV3-2 is a listed pseudogene. There are 16 residues in the CDR3. The CDR3 reads CASSQDGSTGANVLTF. CDR3 DNA: TGTGCCAGCAGCCAAGATGGGTCGACTGGGGCCAACGTCCTGACTTTC.

This clonotype was picked up a small number of times. The rearrangement joins TRBV7-2 to TRBJ2-2; D remains ambiguous. V was shortened by 5 bases and J by 2 bases, with 9 bases between the two germline ends. There are 14 residues in the CDR3. Per germline, CDR1 SGHTA and CDR2 FQGNSA. The CDR3 bases are TGTGCCAGCAGCCCGGGCCTTAACACCGGGGAGCTGTTTTTT. It is translated as CASSPGLNTGELFF.

This clonotype was found a few times. CDR3 in amino acids: CASSTTGNTEAFF. DNA of the CDR3: TGTGCCAGCAGTACGACAGGGAACACTGAAGCTTTCTTT. The V and J genes are TRBV5-6 and TRBJ1-1, with D perhaps matching TRBD1 (6 bases). This CDR3 is 13 amino acids long. Trimming removed 5 bases at V and 1 base at J, with 9 bases between. The germline V gene encodes CDR1 SGHDT and CDR2 YYEEEE.

In its sample, this clonotype was seen a few times. The rearrangement links TRBV7-3 to TRBJ2-2; no reliable D call. Germline CDR1 and CDR2: SGHTA and FQGTGA. This CDR3 region has 15 residues. The V gene lost 4 bases and the J gene lost 2 bases, with 11 bases spanning the gap. Written as DNA, the CDR3 is TGTGCCAGCAGCTCAAATGGGGTAAACACCGGGGAGCTGTTTTTT. The encoded protein is CASSSNGVNTGELFF.

This clonotype was seen ten or more times. One end of the junction fails to match germline, which may point to a read error. In DNA, the CDR3 is TGCGCCAGCAGTGAAGGGAATGAGCAGTTCTTC. As protein: CASSEGNEQFF. This chain joins TRBV2 and TRBJ2-1; no clear D. This CDR3 has 11 residues. Germline values: CDR1 SNHLY, CDR2 FYNNEI.

The chain employs TRBV7-9 and TRBJ2-6, with D uncertain. The V end lost 8 bases, the J end lost 0 bases, and 5 bases lay between the germline ends. Germline-derived CDR1 and CDR2 are SEHNR and FQNEAQ (reference sequence). The CDR3 contains 13 residues. The CDR3 DNA reads TGTGCCAGCGGTCACTCTGGGGCCAACGTCCTGACTTTC. Its protein is CASGHSGANVLTF.

This clonotype occurred many times. This sequence joins TRBV5-1 and TRBJ1-2; 8 bases fit TRBD1. V was clipped by 6 bases and J by 7 bases; unmatched bases: 8. CDR3 length: 13 residues. Looked up from germline, CDR1 is SGHRS and CDR2 is YFSETQ. The CDR3, as DNA: TGCGCCAGCACAATAGGACAGGGCGGTGGCTACACCTTC. Its translation is CASTIGQGGGYTF.

Many counts were recorded for this clonotype. The J gene is TRBJ1-6, the V gene TRBV11-2; perhaps TRBD1 as D (5 bases). The CDR3 length is 13 residues. Germline V gene lookup returns CDR1 SGHAT and CDR2 FQNNGV. The germline V and J ends were trimmed by 4 bases and 7 bases, with 8 bases remaining between them. CDR3 DNA: TGTGCCAGCAGCTCGGGGGAGAATTCACCCCTCCACTTT. Translated: CASSSGENSPLHF.

This clonotype was observed at least ten times. This sequence joins TRBV28 and TRBJ2-4; 7 bases map to TRBD1. V trimming: 4 bases; J trimming: 5 bases; junction bases outside the gene matches: 5. This CDR3 has 14 residues. The germline V gene encodes CDR1 MDHEN and CDR2 SYDVKM. The CDR3 is CASSYGQAQNIQYF. Here the CDR3 DNA reads TGTGCCAGCAGTTATGGACAGGCGCAAAACATTCAGTACTTC.

This clonotype appeared a few times. The rearrangement links TRBV4-1 to TRBJ2-5; the match to TRBD1 covers 8 bases. Germline V gene data show CDR1 as MGHRA and CDR2 as YSYEKL. There are 15 residues in the CDR3. V shed 4 bases, J shed 3 bases, and the junction held 7 bases outside the gene matches. The CDR3 region is CASSLQGAVEETQYF. CDR3 sequence (DNA): TGCGCCAGCAGCCTGCAGGGGGCTGTGGAAGAGACCCAGTACTTC.

The rearrangement joins TRBV5-1 to TRBJ1-2, with no clear D. This CDR3 comprises 14 residues. Trimming took 5 bases from V and 6 from J, leaving 17 bases between them. Germline loops: CDR1 SGHRS, CDR2 YFSETQ. Written as DNA, the CDR3 is TGCGCCAGCAGTACGACGACGGTTCTCAATGGCTACACCTTC. Protein: CASSTTTVLNGYTF.

This clonotype was counted a few times. The CDR3 spells CAGDGGGSYNEQFF. CDR3 nucleotide sequence: TGTGCCGGGGACGGCGGGGGCTCCTACAATGAGCAGTTCTTC. The chain carries TRBV2 and TRBJ2-1; 7 bases match TRBD2. Germline V CDR1 and CDR2: SNHLY, FYNNEI. CDR3 length: 14 amino acids. Germline trimming cut 11 bases from V and 0 bases from J; bases unmatched to any gene: 7.

The chain recombines TRBV28 with TRBJ2-7; D not certain. The CDR3 is 13 residues long. V was clipped by 7 bases and J by 3 bases, with 13 bases between them. Germline CDR1 and CDR2: MDHEN and SYDVKM. The CDR3 loop reads CASTPARLYEQYF. Here the CDR3 DNA reads TGTGCCAGCACCCCGGCTAGACTCTACGAGCAGTACTTC. Combining the CDR3 with reference TRBV28 and TRBJ2-7 gives the whole variable domain DVKVTQSSRYLVKRTGEKVFLECVQDMDHENMFWYRQDPGLGLRLIYFSYDVKMKEKGDIPEGYSVSREKKERFSLILESASTNQTSMYLCASTPARLYEQYFGPGTRLTVT.

The rearrangement uses TRBV7-6 and TRBJ2-3; D possibly matches TRBD1 or TRBD2 (7 bases each). The CDR3 sequence is 12 residues long. CDR1 is SGHVS, CDR2 FNYEAQ, per germline. With 3 bases removed from V and 15 bases from J, the gap between germline ends came to 16 bases. The chain's CDR3 is CASSFRQGGLYF. The CDR3 nucleotides read TGTGCCAGCAGCTTCCGACAGGGAGGGTTATATTTT.

At least ten counts were recorded for this clonotype. The rearrangement links TRBV7-2 to TRBJ2-1; 9 bases fit TRBD1. The CDR3 covers 16 residues. V gave up 1 base and J gave up 3 bases; unmatched junction bases: 4. Germline V gene lookup returns CDR1 SGHTA and CDR2 FQGNSA. The CDR3 here is CASSLVTGGRYNEQFF. CDR3 DNA sequence: TGTGCCAGCAGCTTAGTGACAGGGGGTCGCTACAATGAGCAGTTCTTC.

This clonotype came up a few times. This sequence joins TRBV28 and TRBJ2-4, with D perhaps matching TRBD1 or TRBD2 (5 bases each). Germline V gene lookup returns CDR1 MDHEN and CDR2 SYDVKM. V lost 8 bases and J 6 bases, leaving 8 bases between the germline ends. CDR3 size: 11 residues. The CDR3 spells CASGTVNIQYF. CDR3 in DNA: TGTGCCAGCGGGACGGTAAACATTCAGTACTTC.

This clonotype has only a few counts. The chain employs TRBV13 and TRBJ1-1; unclear D gene. V lost 0 bases to trimming and J lost 8 bases, with 7 bases between them. The CDR3 contains 12 residues. Per the germline V gene, CDR1 is PRHDT and CDR2 is FYEKMQ (reference sequence). CDR3 sequence reads: CASSLGALEAFF. The CDR3 nucleotides read TGTGCCAGCAGCTTAGGGGCCTTAGAAGCTTTCTTT.

This clonotype appeared a few times. The V gene is TRBV7-3, the J gene TRBJ2-3; the D gene is possibly TRBD1 (5 bases). Trimming shortened V by 4 bases and J by 9 bases, and 8 bases separated the two germline ends. Germline CDR1 is SGHTA and CDR2 is FQGTGA. The CDR3 has 11 residues. CDR3 region: CASSSQGTQYF. CDR3 bases: TGTGCCAGCAGCTCCCAGGGAACGCAGTATTTT.

This clonotype was recorded a few times. The chain links TRBV4-3 to TRBJ2-2; no clear D. The V end was cut by 2 bases, the J end by 3 bases, with 19 bases between. Germline V gives CDR1 LGHNA, CDR2 YSLEER. This CDR3 is built from 18 residues. CDR3 sequence reads: CASSQPLILGGYTGELFF. The CDR3, as DNA: TGCGCCAGCAGCCAACCTCTGATCTTAGGCGGATACACCGGGGAGCTGTTTTTT.

This clonotype was seen a few times. V and J are TRBV4-3 and TRBJ2-7; the D call may be TRBD1 or TRBD2 (6 bases each). The length of the CDR3 is 15 residues. CDR1 is LGHNA, CDR2 YSLEER, per germline. Trimming pared 1 base from V and 3 bases from J, leaving 13 bases between. The DNA for the CDR3 is TGCGCCAGCAGCCAAGTCCCAGGGGAGGTCTACGAGCAGTACTTC. It translates to CASSQVPGEVYEQYF.

There are many counts of this clonotype. The rearrangement links TRBV11-2 to TRBJ2-5; D not resolved. Germline V gene data show CDR1 as SGHAT and CDR2 as FQNNGV. Trimming left V 2 bases short and J 4 bases short, with 11 bases between. The CDR3 is 14 residues long. CDR3 in amino acids: CASSLNKGRETQYF. CDR3 sequence (DNA): TGTGCCAGCAGCTTAAATAAGGGCAGAGAGACCCAGTACTTC.